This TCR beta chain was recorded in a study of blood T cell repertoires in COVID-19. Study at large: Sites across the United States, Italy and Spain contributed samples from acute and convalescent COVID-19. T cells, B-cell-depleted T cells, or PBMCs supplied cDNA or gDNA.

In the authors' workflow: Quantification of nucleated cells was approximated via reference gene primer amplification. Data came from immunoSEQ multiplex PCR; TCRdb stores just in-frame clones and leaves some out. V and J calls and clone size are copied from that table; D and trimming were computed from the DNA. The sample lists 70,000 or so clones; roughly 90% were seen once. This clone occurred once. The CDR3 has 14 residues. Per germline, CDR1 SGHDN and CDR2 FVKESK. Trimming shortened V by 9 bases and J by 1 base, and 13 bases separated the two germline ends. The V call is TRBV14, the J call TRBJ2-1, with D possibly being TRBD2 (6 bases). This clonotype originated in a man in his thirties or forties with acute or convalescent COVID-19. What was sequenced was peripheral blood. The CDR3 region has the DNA TGTGCCAGTAAGCGGGCCAATTCCTACAATGAGCAGTTCTTC. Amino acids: CASKRANSYNEQFF.